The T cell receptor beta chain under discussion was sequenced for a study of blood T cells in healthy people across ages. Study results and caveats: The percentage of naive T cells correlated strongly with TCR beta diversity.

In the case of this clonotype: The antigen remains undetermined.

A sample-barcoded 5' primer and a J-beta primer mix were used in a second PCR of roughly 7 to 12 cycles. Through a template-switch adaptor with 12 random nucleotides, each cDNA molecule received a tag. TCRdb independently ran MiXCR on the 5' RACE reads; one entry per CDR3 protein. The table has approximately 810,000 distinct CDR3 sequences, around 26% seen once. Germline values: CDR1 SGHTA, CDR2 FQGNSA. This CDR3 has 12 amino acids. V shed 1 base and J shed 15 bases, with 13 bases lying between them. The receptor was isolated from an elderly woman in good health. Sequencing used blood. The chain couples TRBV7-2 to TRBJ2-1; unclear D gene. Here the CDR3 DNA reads TGTGCCAGCAGCTTAGTGGGCCACCAGGTGTTCTTC. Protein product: CASSLVGHQVFF.